The clone carrying this TCR beta chain appeared a single time. Trimming stripped 5 bases from V and 4 bases from J, with 8 bases between. Looked up from germline, CDR1 is LNHNV and CDR2 is YYDKDF (reference sequence). The CDR3 length is 12 residues. These data originate in a study of shared clonotypes between healthy human individuals. TCRdb keeps only in-frame clones here, not all; method: immunoSEQ multiplex PCR. The table includes 2,100,000 or so clones, approximately 94% detected once. The sample was naive CD4+ T cells sorted from blood. Stated subset: CD45RA+ positively selected. The receptor was derived from a man in his late teens or twenties in good health. J is TRBJ1-2 and V is TRBV15; perhaps TRBD1 as D (5 bases). The CDR3 region is CATSEGTYGYTF. CDR3 in DNA: TGTGCCACCAGCGAAGGGACCTATGGCTACACCTTC.